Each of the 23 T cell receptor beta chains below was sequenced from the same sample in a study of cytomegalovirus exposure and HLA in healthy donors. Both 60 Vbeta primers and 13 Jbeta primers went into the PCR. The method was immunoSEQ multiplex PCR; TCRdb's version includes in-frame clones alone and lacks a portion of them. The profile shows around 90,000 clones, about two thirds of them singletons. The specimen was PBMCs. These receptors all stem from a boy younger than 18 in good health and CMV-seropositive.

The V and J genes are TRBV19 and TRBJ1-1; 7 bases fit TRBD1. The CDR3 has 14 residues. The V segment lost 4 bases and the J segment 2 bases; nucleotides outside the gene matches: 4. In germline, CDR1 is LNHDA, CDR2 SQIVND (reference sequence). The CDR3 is CASSTTGRNTEAFF. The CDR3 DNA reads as TGTGCCAGTAGTACGACAGGGAGAAACACTGAAGCTTTCTTT.

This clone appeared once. CDR3 loop: CASTPTGGQETQYF. The CDR3 bases are TGTGCCAGCACCCCCACAGGGGGTCAGGAGACCCAGTACTTC. The rearrangement joins TRBV9 to TRBJ2-5; 8 bases are a match to TRBD1. Per the germline V gene, CDR1 is SGDLS and CDR2 is YYNGEE. V was clipped by 6 bases and J by 5 bases; unmatched bases: 9. The length of the CDR3 is 14 residues.

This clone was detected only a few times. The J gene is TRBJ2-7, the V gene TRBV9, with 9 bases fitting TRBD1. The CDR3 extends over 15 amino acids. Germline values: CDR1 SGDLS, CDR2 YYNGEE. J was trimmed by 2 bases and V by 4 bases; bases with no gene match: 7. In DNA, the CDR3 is TGTGCCAGCAGCACAGGGGGCTCACCCACCTACGAGCAGTACTTC. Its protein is CASSTGGSPTYEQYF.

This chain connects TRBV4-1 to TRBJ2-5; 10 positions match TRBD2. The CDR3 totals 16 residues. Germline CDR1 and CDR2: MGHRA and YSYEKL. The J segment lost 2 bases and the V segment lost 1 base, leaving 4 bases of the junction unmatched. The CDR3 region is CASSQGLGLAQETQYF. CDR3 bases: TGCGCCAGCAGCCAAGGACTGGGACTAGCGCAAGAGACCCAGTACTTC.

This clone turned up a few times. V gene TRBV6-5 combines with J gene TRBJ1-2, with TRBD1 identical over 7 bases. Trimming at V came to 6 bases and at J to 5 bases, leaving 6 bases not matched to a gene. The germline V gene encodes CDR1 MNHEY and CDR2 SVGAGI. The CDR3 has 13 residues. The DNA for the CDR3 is TGTGCCAGCAGCCGCGGACAGGTTTATGGCTACACCTTC. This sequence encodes CASSRGQVYGYTF.

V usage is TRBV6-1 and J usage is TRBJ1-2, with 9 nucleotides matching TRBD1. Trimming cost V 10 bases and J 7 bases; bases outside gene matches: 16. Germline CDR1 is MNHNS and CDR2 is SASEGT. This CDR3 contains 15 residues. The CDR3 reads CATRGTGNRGLGYTF. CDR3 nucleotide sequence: TGTGCCACGAGAGGGACAGGGAACCGAGGACTTGGCTACACCTTC.

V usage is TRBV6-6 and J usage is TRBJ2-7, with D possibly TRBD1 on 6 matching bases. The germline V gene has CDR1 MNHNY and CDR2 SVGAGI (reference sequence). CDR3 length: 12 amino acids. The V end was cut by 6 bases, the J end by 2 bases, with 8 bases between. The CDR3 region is CASSRDTYEQYF. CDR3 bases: TGTGCCAGCAGCCGGGACACCTACGAGCAGTACTTC.

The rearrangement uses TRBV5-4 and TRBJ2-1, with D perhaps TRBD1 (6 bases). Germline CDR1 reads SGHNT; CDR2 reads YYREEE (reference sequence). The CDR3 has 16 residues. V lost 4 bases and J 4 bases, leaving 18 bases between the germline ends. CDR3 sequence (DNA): TGTGCCAGCAGCCAGGCCAGGGGTACAGCATACAATGAGCAGTTCTTC. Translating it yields CASSQARGTAYNEQFF.

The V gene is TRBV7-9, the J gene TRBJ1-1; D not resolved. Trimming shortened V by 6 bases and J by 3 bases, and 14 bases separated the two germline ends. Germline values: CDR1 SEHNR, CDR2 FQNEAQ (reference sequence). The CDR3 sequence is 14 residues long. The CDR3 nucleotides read TGTGCCAGCAGTAAGGAGTTCGCGGACACTGAAGCTTTCTTT. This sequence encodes CASSKEFADTEAFF.

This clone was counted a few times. The DNA for the CDR3 is TGTGCCAGTAGTATCCCGGGAGCGACTAATGAAAAACTGTTTTTT. This encodes CASSIPGATNEKLFF. This chain links TRBV19 with TRBJ1-4; D is uncertain. CDR1 is LNHDA, CDR2 SQIVND, per germline (reference sequence). This CDR3 is 15 amino acids long. V was cut by 3 bases and J by 2 bases, with 10 bases left in between.

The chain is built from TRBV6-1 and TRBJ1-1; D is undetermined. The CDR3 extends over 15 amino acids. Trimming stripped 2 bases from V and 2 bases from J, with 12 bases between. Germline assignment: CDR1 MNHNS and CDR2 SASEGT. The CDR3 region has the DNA TGTGCCAGCAGTGAAACCCCCGGGTCCAACACTGAAGCTTTCTTT. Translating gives CASSETPGSNTEAFF.

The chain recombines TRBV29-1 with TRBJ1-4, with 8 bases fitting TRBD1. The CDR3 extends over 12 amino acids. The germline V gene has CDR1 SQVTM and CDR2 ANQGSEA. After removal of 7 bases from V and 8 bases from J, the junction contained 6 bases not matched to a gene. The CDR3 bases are TGCAGCGGAGGACAGGGTCAGGAAAAACTGTTTTTT. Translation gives CSGGQGQEKLFF.

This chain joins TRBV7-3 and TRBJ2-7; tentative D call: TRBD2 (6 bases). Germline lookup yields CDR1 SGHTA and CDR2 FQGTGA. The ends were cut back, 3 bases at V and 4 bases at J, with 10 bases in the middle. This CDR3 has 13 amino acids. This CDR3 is CASSFHGGYEQYF. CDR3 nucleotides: TGTGCCAGCAGCTTTCACGGGGGATACGAGCAGTACTTC.

The CDR3 loop reads CASSRYSRSNEKLFF. The CDR3 DNA sequence: TGTGCCAGTAGTCGCTACTCCCGGAGTAATGAAAAACTGTTTTTT. The rearrangement links TRBV19 to TRBJ1-4; no reliable D call. This CDR3 spans 15 amino acids. V lost 5 bases, J lost 4 bases, and 14 bases lay in between. Per germline, CDR1 LNHDA and CDR2 SQIVND (reference sequence).

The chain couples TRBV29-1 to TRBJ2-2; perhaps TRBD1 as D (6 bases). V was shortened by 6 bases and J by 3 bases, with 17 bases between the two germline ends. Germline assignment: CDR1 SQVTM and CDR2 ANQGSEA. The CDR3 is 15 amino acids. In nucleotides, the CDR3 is TGCAGCGTGGCCGGTCAGGGGAGTTACACCGGGGAGCTGTTTTTT. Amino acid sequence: CSVAGQGSYTGELFF.

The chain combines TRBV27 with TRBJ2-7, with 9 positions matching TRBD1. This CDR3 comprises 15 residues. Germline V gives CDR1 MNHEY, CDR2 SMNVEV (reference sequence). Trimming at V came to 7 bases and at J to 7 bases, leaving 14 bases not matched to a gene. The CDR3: CASTRAGTGLREQYF. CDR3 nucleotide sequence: TGTGCCAGCACGCGGGCCGGGACAGGGTTAAGGGAGCAGTACTTC.

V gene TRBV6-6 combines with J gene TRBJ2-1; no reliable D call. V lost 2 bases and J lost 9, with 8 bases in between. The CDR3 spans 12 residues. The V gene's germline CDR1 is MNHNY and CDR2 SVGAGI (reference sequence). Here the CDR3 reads CASSYQPGEQFF. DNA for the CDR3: TGTGCCAGCAGTTACCAACCGGGTGAGCAGTTCTTC.

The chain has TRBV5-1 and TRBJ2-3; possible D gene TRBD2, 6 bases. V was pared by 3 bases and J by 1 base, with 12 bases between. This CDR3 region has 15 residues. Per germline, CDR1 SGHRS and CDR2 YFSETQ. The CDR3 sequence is CASSWPGTGTDTQYF. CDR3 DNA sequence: TGCGCCAGCAGCTGGCCAGGGACTGGCACAGATACGCAGTATTTT.

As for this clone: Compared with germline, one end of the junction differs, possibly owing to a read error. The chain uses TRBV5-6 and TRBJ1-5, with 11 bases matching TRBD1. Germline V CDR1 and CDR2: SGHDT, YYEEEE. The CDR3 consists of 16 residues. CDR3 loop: CASSSGTGGNDQPQNF. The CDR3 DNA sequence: TGTGCCAGCAGCTCCGGGACAGGGGGGAACGATCAGCCCCAGAATTTT.

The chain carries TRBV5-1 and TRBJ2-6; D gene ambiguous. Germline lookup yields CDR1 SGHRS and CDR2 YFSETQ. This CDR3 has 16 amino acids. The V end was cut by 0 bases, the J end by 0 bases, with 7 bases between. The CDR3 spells CASSLGHFSGANVLTF. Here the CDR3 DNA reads TGCGCCAGCAGCTTGGGACATTTCTCTGGGGCCAACGTCCTGACTTTC.

The chain's CDR3 is CASSLGSFTYEQYF. The CDR3 coding sequence is TGTGCCAGCAGCTTAGGTAGCTTTACCTACGAGCAGTACTTC. This chain links TRBV11-2 with TRBJ2-7; D remains ambiguous. Germline lookup yields CDR1 SGHAT and CDR2 FQNNGV. V gave up 1 base and J gave up 2 bases, with 9 bases separating them. The CDR3 spans 14 residues.

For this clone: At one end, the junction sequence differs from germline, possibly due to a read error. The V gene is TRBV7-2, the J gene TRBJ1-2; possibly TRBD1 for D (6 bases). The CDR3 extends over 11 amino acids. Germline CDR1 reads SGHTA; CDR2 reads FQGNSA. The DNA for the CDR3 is TGTGCCAGCAGCTCGGGGGGGGGCTACCCCTTC. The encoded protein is CASSSGGGYPF.

The CDR3 here is CASSRQANQPQHF. DNA for the CDR3: TGTGCCAGTAGTAGACAGGCAAATCAGCCCCAGCATTTT. The chain uses TRBV19 and TRBJ1-5, with D perhaps TRBD1 (6 bases). This CDR3 comprises 13 residues. V lost 4 bases and J lost 4, with 8 bases in between. Germline loops: CDR1 LNHDA, CDR2 SQIVND (reference sequence). The whole variable domain, remainder taken from reference TRBV19 and TRBJ1-5, is DGGITQSPKYLFRKEGQNVTLSCEQNLNHDAMYWYRQDPGQGLRLIYYSQIVNDFQKGDIAEGYSVSREKKESFPLTVTSAQKNPTAFYLCASSRQANQPQHFGDGTRLSIL.